These 8 T cell receptor beta chains originate from one sample sequenced in a study of cytomegalovirus exposure and HLA in healthy donors. Primers: 60 Vbeta forward and 13 Jbeta reverse. The assay was immunoSEQ multiplex PCR, and TCRdb's table has in-frame clones only and misses some. The repertoire includes around 160,000 clones, 73% of them detected once, and 1.6% sits in the top ten. The sequenced sample consisted of PBMCs. These receptors were obtained from a woman aged 18-29 years in good health and CMV-seronegative.

The chain joins TRBV9 to TRBJ2-1, with D possibly being TRBD1 (5 bases). The CDR3 consists of 14 residues. The V end lost 3 bases, the J end lost 6 bases, and 13 bases lay between the germline ends. Germline-derived CDR1 and CDR2 are SGDLS and YYNGEE. Here the CDR3 DNA reads TGTGCCAGCAGCGGCGGTACAGGTGCCAATGAGCAGTTCTTC. This codes for CASSGGTGANEQFF.

The gene calls are TRBV25-1 and TRBJ2-3, with TRBD2 matching 12 bases. The CDR3 runs 16 residues. Germline V gives CDR1 MGHDK, CDR2 SYGVNS. J lost 4 bases, V lost 3 bases, and 5 bases had no gene match. In DNA, the CDR3 is TGTGCCAGCAGTGATAGACTAGCGGGGGTGTCAGATACGCAGTATTTT. Amino acid sequence: CASSDRLAGVSDTQYF.

The V gene is TRBV7-2, the J gene TRBJ1-2; TRBD1 matches 8 bases. In germline, CDR1 is SGHTA, CDR2 FQGNSA. The CDR3 has 14 residues. J was trimmed by 5 bases and V by 3 bases; bases with no gene match: 5. CDR3 loop: CASSFTGGEYGYTF. The CDR3, as DNA: TGTGCCAGCAGCTTTACAGGGGGAGAATATGGCTACACCTTC.

The chain employs TRBV9 and TRBJ2-3; the D gene is possibly TRBD2 (7 bases). The V gene's germline CDR1 is SGDLS and CDR2 YYNGEE. V was clipped by 3 bases and J by 6 bases, with 17 bases between them. There are 15 residues in the CDR3. The CDR3 here is CASSDFAGAGDTQYF. In nucleotides, the CDR3 is TGTGCCAGCAGCGACTTCGCGGGGGCGGGGGATACGCAGTATTTT.

This chain joins TRBV7-9 and TRBJ1-2; 8 nucleotides line up with TRBD1. Germline V gives CDR1 SEHNR, CDR2 FQNEAQ (reference sequence). V dropped 4 bases and J dropped 4; count of bases not matched to a gene: 8. CDR3 length: 15 residues. The CDR3 nucleotides are TGTGCCAGCAGCTGGGGACAGGTGTCGAGCTATGGCTACACCTTC. Translated, it gives CASSWGQVSSYGYTF.

The chain recombines TRBV4-3 with TRBJ1-4, with D hard to call. The CDR3 runs 16 residues. The germline V gene has CDR1 LGHNA and CDR2 YSLEER. With 3 bases removed from V and 7 bases from J, the gap between germline ends came to 18 bases. The CDR3 is CASSHLGGHVGEKLFF. For the CDR3, the DNA is TGCGCCAGCAGCCACTTAGGAGGGCATGTGGGTGAAAAACTGTTTTTT.

The J gene is TRBJ2-5, the V gene TRBV2, with TRBD2 matching over 8 bases. Germline values: CDR1 SNHLY, CDR2 FYNNEI. After removal of 6 bases from V and 5 bases from J, the junction contained 11 bases not matched to a gene. The CDR3 length is 15 residues. This chain's CDR3 is CASRGVAGSYETQYF. CDR3 nucleotide sequence: TGTGCCAGCAGGGGAGTAGCGGGATCCTATGAGACCCAGTACTTC.

This clone was observed a few times. A junction boundary mismatches the germline segment, possibly from a read error. This chain connects TRBV2 to TRBJ2-6; 13 nucleotides line up with TRBD2. The CDR3 runs 17 residues. CDR1 and CDR2 (germline): SNHLY, FYNNEI. CDR3: CASSLLAGGLGANGLTF. The CDR3 nucleotides read TGTGCCAGCAGTTTACTAGCGGGAGGGCTTGGGGCCAACGGCCTGACTTTC.